The 14 T cell receptor beta chains reported below all come from one sample, sequenced in a study of regulatory T cells in long-lasting Graves disease (dated by TCRdb to 2020 to 2022). Receptor amplification or capture employed multiplex PCR. TCRdb records Illumina HiSeq 4000 as the sequencer. iRepertoire HTBI primers and Arm-PCR amplification of CDR3 regions were used to construct TCR beta libraries. TCRdb took the public reads, trimmed them with fastp at Q25, ran MiXCR for clone calling and kept in-frame beta chains. Each entry is one CDR3 protein sequence, shown with its most common DNA and genes. The sample data list 620,000 or so distinct CDR3 sequences, and under 20% of these were observed just once. Of the sample, about 20% is held by the ten largest clones. The time point label on this specimen signifies: newly diagnosed GD, antithyroid drugs for less than 3 months. RNA was extracted from PBMCs in TRIzol for both TCR sequencing and RNA sequencing.

This same sample was also part of a study on T cells in Graves' hyperthyroidism and ophthalmopathy.

The sample here was peripheral blood mononuclear cells (PBMCs), taken at new diagnosis, from a patient treated with antithyroid drugs. Source of these receptors: a young woman with Graves disease. Donor details come from another sample of the same person, matched by shared clones.

This clonotype has just a few counts. The chain links TRBV20-1 to TRBJ2-7; D is unclear. Germline CDR1 is DFQATT and CDR2 is SNEGSKA (reference sequence). The CDR3 is 12 amino acids. The CDR3 is CSADLNSYEQYF. The CDR3 bases are TGCAGCGCTGACTTGAACTCCTACGAGCAGTACTTC.

The sample holds many counts of this clonotype. V usage is TRBV28 and J usage is TRBJ2-4, with D unresolved. Germline lookup yields CDR1 MDHEN and CDR2 SYDVKM. This CDR3 is built from 13 residues. Trimming left V 6 bases short and J 6 bases short, with 12 bases between. The CDR3 loop reads CASREPQRNIQYF. CDR3 sequence (DNA): TGTGCCAGCAGGGAACCACAGAGAAACATTCAGTACTTC.

This clonotype was seen only a few times. The rearrangement links TRBV27 to TRBJ1-2; perhaps TRBD1 as D (5 bases). V was cut by 3 bases and J by 6 bases, with 17 bases left in between. The CDR3 length is 15 residues. Per the germline V gene, CDR1 is MNHEY and CDR2 is SMNVEV (reference sequence). CDR3 in amino acids: CASSFSPARANGYTF. The CDR3 bases are TGTGCCAGCAGTTTTTCCCCGGCCAGGGCTAATGGCTACACCTTC.

This clonotype was seen a few times. The chain recombines TRBV30 with TRBJ1-1; D possibly corresponds to TRBD1 (6 bases). Trimming removed 3 bases at V and 7 bases at J, with 15 bases between. CDR1 is GTSNPN, CDR2 SVGIG, per germline (reference sequence). This CDR3 spans 13 amino acids. The CDR3 protein is CAWSNQGFGEAFF. CDR3 in DNA: TGTGCCTGGAGCAACCAGGGGTTCGGTGAAGCTTTCTTT.

This chain connects TRBV4-2 to TRBJ2-2; 11 positions agree with TRBD2. This CDR3 is built from 19 residues. Germline V CDR1 and CDR2: LGHNA, YNFKEQ. V lost 1 base to trimming and J lost 1 base; unmatched junction nucleotides: 8. The CDR3 bases are TGTGCCAGCAGCCAAGCATTAGCGGGAGGGCCAGGGAACACCGGGGAGCTGTTTTTT. As protein: CASSQALAGGPGNTGELFF.

About this clonotype itself: A read error is possible here, since a much larger clone lies one base away. A read error is likely, as this CDR3 ends without the conserved phenylalanine or tryptophan. The genes are TRBV11-3 and TRBJ1-1; D is uncertain. Trimming cost V 4 bases and J 4 bases, with 10 bases left between them. CDR1 is SGHNT and CDR2 is YENEEA in the germline V gene. This CDR3 contains 13 residues. Here the CDR3 reads CASSSEPSTEAFS. The DNA of the CDR3 is TGTGCCAGCAGCTCTGAGCCAAGCACTGAAGCTTTCTCT.

Many counts were recorded for this clonotype. The chain uses TRBV28 and TRBJ2-5, with a weak D call TRBD1 (6 bases). The germline gives CDR1 MDHEN, CDR2 SYDVKM. The CDR3 runs to 14 residues. Trimming stripped 6 bases from V and 2 bases from J, with 13 bases between. The CDR3 is CASSPAGAQETQYF. DNA for the CDR3: TGTGCCAGCAGCCCCGCAGGGGCACAAGAGACCCAGTACTTC.

In its sample, this clonotype was seen a few times. This chain links TRBV5-1 with TRBJ2-2, with 9 bases that match TRBD2. The V segment lost 2 bases and the J segment 1 base; nucleotides outside the gene matches: 3. This CDR3 region has 16 residues. Germline lookup yields CDR1 SGHRS and CDR2 YFSETQ. The DNA for the CDR3 is TGCGCCAGCAGCTTCCTAGCGGGGATGAACACCGGGGAGCTGTTTTTT. The encoded protein is CASSFLAGMNTGELFF.

The chain is built from TRBV6-2 or TRBV6-3 and TRBJ2-7, with unresolved D. Trimming pared 5 bases from V and 12 bases from J, leaving 23 bases between. The CDR3 is made up of 14 amino acids. Germline V lookup: CDR1 MNHEY, CDR2 SVGEGT. The CDR3 sequence is CASSESRRIFIRYF. CDR3 nucleotides: TGTGCCAGCAGTGAATCCCGGCGAATTTTTATTCGGTACTTC.

This clonotype was counted many times. This CDR3 is CAWSVRMDYGYTF. CDR3 in DNA: TGTGCCTGGAGTGTACGGATGGATTATGGCTACACCTTC. The chain is built from TRBV30 and TRBJ1-2, with D unclear. The CDR3 covers 13 residues. Trimming took 0 bases from V and 5 from J, leaving 10 bases between them. The V gene's germline CDR1 is GTSNPN and CDR2 SVGIG (reference sequence). Full variable domain (missing parts from reference TRBV30 and TRBJ1-2): SQTIHQWPATLVQPVGSPLSLECTVEGTSNPNLYWYRQAAGRGLQLLFYSVGIGQISSEVPQNLSASRPQDRQFILSSKKLLLSDSGFYLCAWSVRMDYGYTFGSGTRLTVV.

The gene calls are TRBV6-1 and TRBJ1-2; a weak D match, TRBD1 (5 bases). This CDR3 is 14 amino acids long. Germline CDR1 MNHNS, CDR2 SASEGT. V was pared by 5 bases and J by 0 bases, with 10 bases between. The CDR3 region is CASSPKGANYGYTF. The CDR3 DNA is TGTGCCAGCAGTCCTAAAGGGGCTAACTATGGCTACACCTTC.

This clonotype appeared many times. The chain uses TRBV25-1 and TRBJ1-1; 7 nucleotides match TRBD1. J gave up 11 bases and V 5 bases, and 11 bases lay outside the gene matches. The CDR3 sequence is 13 residues long. CDR1 is MGHDK, CDR2 SYGVNS, per germline. DNA for the CDR3: TGTGCCAGCAGTACGGGACAGCGGGTTCGTGCTTTCTTT. Translation gives CASSTGQRVRAFF.

This chain joins TRBV3-1 and TRBJ2-1; TRBD2 aligns across 12 bases. CDR3 length equals 17 residues. V lost 2 bases and J lost 10; bases outside the gene matches: 12. CDR1 and CDR2 (germline): LGHDT, YNNKEL (reference sequence). The CDR3 DNA reads as TGTGCCAGCAGCCAAAATCCGGGACTAGCGGGCTTCGGGGAGCAGTTCTTC. Its translation: CASSQNPGLAGFGEQFF.

V gene TRBV5-1 combines with J gene TRBJ2-1; 14 bases fit TRBD2. With V trimmed by 2 bases and J by 10 bases, 11 bases remained unmatched. This CDR3 spans 17 amino acids. The germline V gene encodes CDR1 SGHRS and CDR2 YFSETQ. CDR3 sequence reads: CASSFPGLAGVSGEQFF. The DNA of the CDR3 is TGCGCCAGCAGCTTTCCGGGACTAGCGGGAGTCTCCGGGGAGCAGTTCTTC.